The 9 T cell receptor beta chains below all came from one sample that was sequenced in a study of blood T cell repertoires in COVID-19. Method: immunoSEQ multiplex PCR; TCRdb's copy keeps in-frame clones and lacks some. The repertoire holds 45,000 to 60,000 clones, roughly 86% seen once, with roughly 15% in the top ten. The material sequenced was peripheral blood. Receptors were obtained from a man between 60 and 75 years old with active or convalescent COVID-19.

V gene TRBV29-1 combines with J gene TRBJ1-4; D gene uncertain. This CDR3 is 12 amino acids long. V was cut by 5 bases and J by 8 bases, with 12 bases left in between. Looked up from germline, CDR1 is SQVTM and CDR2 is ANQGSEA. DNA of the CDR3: TGCAGCGTTTTCATGCCAGGCGAAAAACTGTTTTTT. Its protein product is CSVFMPGEKLFF.

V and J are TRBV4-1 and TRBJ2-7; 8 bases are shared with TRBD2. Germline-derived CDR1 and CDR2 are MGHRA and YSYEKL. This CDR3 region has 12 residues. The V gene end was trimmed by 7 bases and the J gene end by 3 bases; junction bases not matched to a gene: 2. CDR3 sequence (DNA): TGCGCCAGCAAGCGGGGGTACTACGAGCAGTACTTC. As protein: CASKRGYYEQYF.

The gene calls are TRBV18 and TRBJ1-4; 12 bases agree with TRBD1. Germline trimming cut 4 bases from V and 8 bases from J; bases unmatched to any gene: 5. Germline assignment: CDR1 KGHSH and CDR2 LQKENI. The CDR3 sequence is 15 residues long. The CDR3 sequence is CASSRGTGGDEKLFF. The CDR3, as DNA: TGTGCCAGCTCACGAGGGACAGGGGGCGACGAAAAACTGTTTTTT.

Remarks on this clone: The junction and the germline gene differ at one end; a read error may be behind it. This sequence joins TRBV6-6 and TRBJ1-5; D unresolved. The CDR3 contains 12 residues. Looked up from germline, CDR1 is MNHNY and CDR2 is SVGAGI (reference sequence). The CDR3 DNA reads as TGTGCCAGCACTTACGGCGGGAAGCCCCAGCATTTT. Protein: CASTYGGKPQHF.

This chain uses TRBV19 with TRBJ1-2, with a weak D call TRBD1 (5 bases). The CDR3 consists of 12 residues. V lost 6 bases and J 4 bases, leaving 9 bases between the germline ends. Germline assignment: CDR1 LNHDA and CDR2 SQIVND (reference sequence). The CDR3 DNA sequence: TGTGCCAGTAGGACAGTCGGCTATGGCTACACCTTC. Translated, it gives CASRTVGYGYTF.

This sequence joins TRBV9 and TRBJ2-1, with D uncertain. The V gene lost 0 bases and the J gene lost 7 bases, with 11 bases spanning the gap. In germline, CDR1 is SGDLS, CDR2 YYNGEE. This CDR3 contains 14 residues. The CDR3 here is CASSVGGSRNEQFF. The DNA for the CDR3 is TGTGCCAGCAGCGTAGGTGGTAGCCGAAATGAGCAGTTCTTC. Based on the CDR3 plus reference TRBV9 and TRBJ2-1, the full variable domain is DSGVTQTPKHLITATGQRVTLRCSPRSGDLSVYWYQQSLDQGLQFLIQYYNGEERAKGNILERFSAQQFPDLHSELNLSSLELGDSALYFCASSVGGSRNEQFFGPGTRLTVL.

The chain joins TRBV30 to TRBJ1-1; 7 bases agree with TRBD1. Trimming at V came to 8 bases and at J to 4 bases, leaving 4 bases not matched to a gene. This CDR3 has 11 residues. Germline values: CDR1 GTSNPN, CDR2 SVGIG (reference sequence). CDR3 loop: CARGTATEAFF. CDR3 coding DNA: TGTGCCCGCGGGACAGCCACTGAAGCTTTCTTT.

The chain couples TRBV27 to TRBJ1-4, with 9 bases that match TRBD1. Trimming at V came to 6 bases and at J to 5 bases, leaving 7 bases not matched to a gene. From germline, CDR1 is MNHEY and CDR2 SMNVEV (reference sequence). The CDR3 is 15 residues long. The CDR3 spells CASRPQGAINEKLFF. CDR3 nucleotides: TGTGCCAGCAGACCACAGGGGGCGATAAATGAAAAACTGTTTTTT.

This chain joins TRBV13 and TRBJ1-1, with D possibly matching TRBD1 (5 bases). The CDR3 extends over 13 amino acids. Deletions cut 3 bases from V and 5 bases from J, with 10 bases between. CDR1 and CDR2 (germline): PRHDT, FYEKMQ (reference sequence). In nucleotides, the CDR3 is TGTGCCAGCAGCTTTAAGGGGCAGACTGAAGCTTTCTTT. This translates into CASSFKGQTEAFF.